The clone carrying this T cell receptor beta chain was seen a few times. The antigen is undetermined. The sample is drawn from a study of post-analysis software for immune sequencing data. Study as a whole: Recorded subtypes: relapsing-remitting, secondary progressive, progressive-relapsing; some patients unannotated.

The V and J ends lost 8 bases and 4 bases respectively, with 17 bases between them. This CDR3 contains 14 residues. The germline V gene has CDR1 DFQATT and CDR2 SNEGSKA (reference sequence). The TCR beta cDNA libraries contained unique molecular identifiers. Roughly 500,000 cDNA molecules came from around 1 to 9.1 million T cells. TCRdb re-called the PCR reads with MiXCR, one entry per CDR3 protein. There are over 700,000 distinct CDR3 sequences in the sample; less than 35% occur only once, and about 0.5% lies in the top ten. Study findings and constraints: With TRBV5-6, TRBV5-1 and TRBV20-1 included, 5 or 6 TRBV segments were more frequent in patients than in controls. Those samples that were prepared in the same batch co-clustered strongly by F measure. Normalized Chao1 diversity in multiple sclerosis patients fell significantly below that of controls.

Source material: blood. The TCR originated in a girl aged 10-17 years with multiple sclerosis. The chain recombines TRBV20-1 with TRBJ1-4; D remains ambiguous. CDR3 sequence: CSPTRAGSNEKLFF. DNA of the CDR3: TGCAGTCCTACCCGTGCGGGGAGTAATGAAAAACTGTTTTTT.